The source of this T cell receptor (beta chain) is a study of molecular identifiers for immune sequencing clone quantification. Whole-study context: Five portions were made in replicates from RNA of around 20,000 or 100,000 naive CD8 cells, and four underwent sequencing.

Each CDR3 protein gets one entry after TCRdb re-called the PCR reads with MiXCR. The table lists 8,500 to 11,000 distinct CDR3 sequences, around 17% of them singletons. Overall study findings and caveats: Whereas clones above 20 RNA copies held under 1% of naive-cell molecules, they held over 97% of effector molecules. Researchers reportedly could pick up spiked Jurkat TCR RNA from one cell mixed into approximately 1 million naive cells.

This clonotype appeared many times. What it recognizes is unknown. Germline CDR1 is MGHRA and CDR2 is YSYEKL. The CDR3 spans 15 residues. The V end was cut by 0 bases, the J end by 6 bases, with 12 bases between. The chain uses TRBV4-1 and TRBJ1-3; TRBD1 is a possible D gene (5 bases). Material for sequencing was naive CD8+ T cells from blood, with Jurkat cell RNA spiked in. The subset denotes: FACS-sorted CD8+CD4-CCR7+CD45RA+ naive T cells. This receptor was obtained from a human donor in good health. Some libraries in this study had Jurkat cell RNA spiked in. The CDR3 spells CASSQDPGNANTIYF. The CDR3 DNA reads TGCGCCAGCAGCCAAGATCCAGGGAATGCAAACACCATATATTTT.